This T cell receptor (beta chain) was sequenced in a study of shared clonotypes between healthy human individuals. Whole-study findings and limits: Estimated richness values were generally larger in naive subsets than in memory subsets.

Trimming cost V 1 base and J 13 bases, with 10 bases left between them. Per the germline V gene, CDR1 is SGHDN and CDR2 is FVKESK. The CDR3 is 11 amino acids. Assay execution took place at the deep level. The sorted-subset replicate PCRs were given around 200 ng DNA, which is about 30,000 T cell genomes. TCRdb's table, derived via immunoSEQ multiplex PCR, lists solely in-frame clones and lacks some. The data show some 2.4 million clones, with approximately 93% seen just once and about 0.39% held by the top ten. Of note for this clone: The antigen is undetermined.

The sequencing sample was made of naive CD4+ T cells from PBMCs. Subset in this sample: CD45RA+ positively selected. The gene calls are TRBV14 and TRBJ1-2; TRBD1 is a possible D gene (5 bases). This receptor was identified in a young man in good health. Some clones in this sample may be carry-over from other donors' samples. Written as DNA, the CDR3 is TGTGCCAGCAGCCAAGGGGGCCCATGCACCTTC. Translating gives CASSQGGPCTF.